This TCR beta chain was sequenced during a study of blood T cell repertoires in COVID-19 (dated by TCRdb to between 2020 and 2021). About the full investigation: Samples from collaborators originated in the United States, Italy and Spain and spanned both the acute and convalescent phases of COVID-19. The prospective study material was composed of cDNA or gDNA derived from T cells, B-cell-depleted T cells, or PBMCs. The repertoires were released in a freely available public database meant as a resource for research on the immune response to SARS-CoV-2. Subjects who had been exposed to COVID-19, were actively infected with it, or had recovered from it provided the deeply sampled blood TCRbeta repertoires that made up the dataset. Where available, HLA class I and class II types were taken from metadata supplied by the sample provider and were not determined by assay-based typing. Nearly every sample came with metadata listing a de-identified subject ID, COVID-19 status, age in years and sex. Samples were obtained from the ongoing ImmuneRACE study (first 160 participants) and from over a thousand subjects provided by 6 global collaborators. General study outcomes and caveats: The amount of clinical and demographic metadata varied by source and participant and was provided uncurated.

Whole blood was collected in K2EDTA tubes by collaborating institutions according to the institutions' own protocols. For TCRbeta analysis, collaborator samples were shipped as frozen whole blood, as isolated PBMCs, or as DNA extracted from either sample type. Looking up the germline V gene yields CDR1 SGHNT and CDR2 YENEEA. The CDR3 numbers 15 residues from cysteine through phenylalanine. The entry retains the CDR3 DNA only, 45 bases that are in frame from base 1. V has 5 bases trimmed and J has 7 bases trimmed; junction bases matching no gene number 9. TCRbeta CDR3 regions were amplified from genomic DNA using the immunoSEQ Assay, a bias-controlled multiplex PCR. On the authors' methods: Within the assay, amplification of reference gene primers was used to estimate how many nucleated cells each sample contained. To quantify the absolute abundance of each unique TCRbeta CDR3 rearrangement, sequence reads were collapsed and filtered. Productive Simpson clonality was computed per sample as the square root of Simpson's diversity index over productive rearrangements. Here the immuneACCESS table is served through TCRdb, limited to in-frame sequences with V and J called. Missing clones are a known gap in these copies; in checked studies unresolved V genes cover under half, and the rest lacks a known reason. The D gene and trimming were derived from the DNA, and the V and J assignments and clone size from that table. The table for this sample lists over 75,000 clones; about 80% of them were counted only once. The ten top clones hold about 10% of the sample.

As concerns this clone: Its antigen is still unknown. Within one base of it there is no much larger clone, and no base qualities were kept.

This chain joins TRBV11-3 to TRBJ2-2, with 8 central nucleotides matching TRBD2. The sequence came from a man in his 70s with acute or convalescent COVID-19. The sequenced material came from peripheral blood. The DNA is as follows: TGTGCCAGCAGCCCAGGGACTAGTCAAGTCGGGGAGCTGTTTTTT. It is translated as CASSPGTSQVGELFF.